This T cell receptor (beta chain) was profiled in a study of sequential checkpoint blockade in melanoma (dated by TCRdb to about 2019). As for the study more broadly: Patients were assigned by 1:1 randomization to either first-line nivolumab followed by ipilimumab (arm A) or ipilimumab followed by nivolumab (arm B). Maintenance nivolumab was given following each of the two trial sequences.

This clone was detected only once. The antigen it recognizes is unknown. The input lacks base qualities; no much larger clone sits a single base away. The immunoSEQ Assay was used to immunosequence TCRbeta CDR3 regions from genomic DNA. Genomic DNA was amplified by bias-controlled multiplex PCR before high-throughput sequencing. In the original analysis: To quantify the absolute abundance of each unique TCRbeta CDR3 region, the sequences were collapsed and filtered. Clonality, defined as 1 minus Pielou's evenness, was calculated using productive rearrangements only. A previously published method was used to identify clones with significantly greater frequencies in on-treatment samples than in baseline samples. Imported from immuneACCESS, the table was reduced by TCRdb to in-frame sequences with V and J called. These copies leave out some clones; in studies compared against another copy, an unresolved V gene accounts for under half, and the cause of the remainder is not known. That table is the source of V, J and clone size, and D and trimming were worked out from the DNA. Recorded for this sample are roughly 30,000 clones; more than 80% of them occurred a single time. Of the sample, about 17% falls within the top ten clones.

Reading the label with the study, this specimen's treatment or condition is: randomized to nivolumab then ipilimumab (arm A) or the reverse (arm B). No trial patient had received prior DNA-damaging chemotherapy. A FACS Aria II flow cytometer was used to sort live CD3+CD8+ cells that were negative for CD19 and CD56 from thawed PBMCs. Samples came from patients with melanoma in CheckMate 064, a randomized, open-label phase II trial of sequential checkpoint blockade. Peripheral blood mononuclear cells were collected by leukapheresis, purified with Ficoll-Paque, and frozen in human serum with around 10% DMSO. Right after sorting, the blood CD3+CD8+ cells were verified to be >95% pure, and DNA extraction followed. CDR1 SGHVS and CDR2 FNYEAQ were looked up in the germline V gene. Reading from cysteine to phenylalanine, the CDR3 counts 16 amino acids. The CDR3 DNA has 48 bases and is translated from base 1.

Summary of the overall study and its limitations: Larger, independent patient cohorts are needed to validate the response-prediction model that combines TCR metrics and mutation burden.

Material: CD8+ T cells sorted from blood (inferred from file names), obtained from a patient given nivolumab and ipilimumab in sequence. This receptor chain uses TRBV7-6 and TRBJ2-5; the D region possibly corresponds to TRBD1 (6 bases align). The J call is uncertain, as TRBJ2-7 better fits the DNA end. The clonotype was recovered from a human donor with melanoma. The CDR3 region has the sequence CASSGILGGRGYEQYF. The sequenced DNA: TGTGCCAGCTCAGGGATTTTAGGGGGACGGGGCTACGAGCAGTACTTC.